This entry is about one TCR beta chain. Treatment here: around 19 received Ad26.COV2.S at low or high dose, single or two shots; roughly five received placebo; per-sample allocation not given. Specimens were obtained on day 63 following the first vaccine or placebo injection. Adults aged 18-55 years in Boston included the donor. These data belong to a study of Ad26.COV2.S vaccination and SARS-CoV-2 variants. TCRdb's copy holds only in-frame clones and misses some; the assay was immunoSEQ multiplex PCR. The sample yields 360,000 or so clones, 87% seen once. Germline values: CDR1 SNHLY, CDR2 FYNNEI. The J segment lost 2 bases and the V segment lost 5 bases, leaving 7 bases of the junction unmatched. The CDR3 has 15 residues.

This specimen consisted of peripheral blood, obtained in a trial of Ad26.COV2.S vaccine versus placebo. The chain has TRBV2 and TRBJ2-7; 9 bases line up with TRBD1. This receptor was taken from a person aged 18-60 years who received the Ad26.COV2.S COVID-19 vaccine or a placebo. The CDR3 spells CASSRVRQGAYEQYF. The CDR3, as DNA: TGTGCCAGCAGTAGAGTCCGACAGGGGGCCTACGAGCAGTACTTC.